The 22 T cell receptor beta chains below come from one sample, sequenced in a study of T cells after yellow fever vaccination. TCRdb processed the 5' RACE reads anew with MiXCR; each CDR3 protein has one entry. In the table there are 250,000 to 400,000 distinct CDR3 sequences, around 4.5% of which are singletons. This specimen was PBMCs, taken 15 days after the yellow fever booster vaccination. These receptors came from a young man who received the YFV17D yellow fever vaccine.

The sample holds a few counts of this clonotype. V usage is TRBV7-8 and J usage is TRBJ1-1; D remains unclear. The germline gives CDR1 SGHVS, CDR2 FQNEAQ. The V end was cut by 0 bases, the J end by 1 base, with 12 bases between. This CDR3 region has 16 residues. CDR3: CASSLALSVGNTEAFF. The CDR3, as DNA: TGTGCCAGCAGCTTAGCGCTCAGTGTGGGGAACACTGAAGCTTTCTTT.

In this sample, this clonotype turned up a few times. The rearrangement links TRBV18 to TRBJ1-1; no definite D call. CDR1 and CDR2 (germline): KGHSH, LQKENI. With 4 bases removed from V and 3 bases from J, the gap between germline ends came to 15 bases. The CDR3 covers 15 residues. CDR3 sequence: CASSLAGAGHTEAFF. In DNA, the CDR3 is TGTGCCAGCTCACTAGCGGGCGCGGGTCACACTGAAGCTTTCTTT.

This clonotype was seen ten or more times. The CDR3 protein is CASSQDPGQGGEKLFF. CDR3 DNA sequence: TGTGCCAGCAGCCAAGATCCGGGACAGGGTGGGGAAAAACTGTTTTTT. The chain has TRBV4-2 and TRBJ1-4, with 9 nucleotides matching TRBD1. CDR1 LGHNA and CDR2 YNFKEQ come from the germline V gene. Trimming took 0 bases from V and 8 from J; bases not matched to a gene: 7. The CDR3 consists of 16 residues.

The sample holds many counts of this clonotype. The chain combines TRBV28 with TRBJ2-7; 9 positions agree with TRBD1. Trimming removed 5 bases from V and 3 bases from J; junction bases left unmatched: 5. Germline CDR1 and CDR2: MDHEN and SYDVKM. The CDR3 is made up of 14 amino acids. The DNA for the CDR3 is TGTGCCAGCAGTCGGACAGGGGCTGGCTACGAGCAGTACGTC. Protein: CASSRTGAGYEQYV.

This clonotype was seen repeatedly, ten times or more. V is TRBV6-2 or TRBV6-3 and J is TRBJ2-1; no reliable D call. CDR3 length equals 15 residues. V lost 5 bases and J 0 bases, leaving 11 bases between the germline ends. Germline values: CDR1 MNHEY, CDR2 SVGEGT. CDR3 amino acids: CASSPSMSSYNEQFF. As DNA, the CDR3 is TGTGCCAGCAGTCCAAGTATGAGCTCCTACAATGAGCAGTTCTTC.

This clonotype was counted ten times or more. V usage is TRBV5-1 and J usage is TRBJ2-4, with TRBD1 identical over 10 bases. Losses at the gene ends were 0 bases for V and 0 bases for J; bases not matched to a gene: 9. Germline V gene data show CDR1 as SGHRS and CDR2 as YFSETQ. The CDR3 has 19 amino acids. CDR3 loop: CASSLAGGQGFLAKNIQYF. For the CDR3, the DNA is TGCGCCAGCAGCTTGGCGGGGGGACAGGGGTTTCTAGCCAAAAACATTCAGTACTTC. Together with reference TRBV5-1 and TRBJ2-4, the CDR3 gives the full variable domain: KAGVTQTPRYLIKTRGQQVTLSCSPISGHRSVSWYQQTPGQGLQFLFEYFSETQRNKGNFPGRFSGRQFSNSRSEMNVSTLELGDSALYLCASSLAGGQGFLAKNIQYFGAGTRLSVL.

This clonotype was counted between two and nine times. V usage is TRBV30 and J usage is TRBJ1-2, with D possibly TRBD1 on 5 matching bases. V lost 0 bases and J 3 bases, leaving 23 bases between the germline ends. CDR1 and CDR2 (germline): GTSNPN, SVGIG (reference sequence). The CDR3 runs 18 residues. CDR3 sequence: CAWSVLGEFTRKDYGYTF. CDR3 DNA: TGTGCCTGGAGTGTACTGGGGGAATTTACCAGGAAGGACTATGGCTACACCTTC.

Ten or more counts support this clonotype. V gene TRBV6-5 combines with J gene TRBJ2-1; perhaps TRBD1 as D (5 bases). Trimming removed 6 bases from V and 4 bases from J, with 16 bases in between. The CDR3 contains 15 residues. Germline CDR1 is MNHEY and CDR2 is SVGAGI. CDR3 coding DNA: TGTGCCAGCAGAATGACGGCAGGGCCTTACAATGAGCAGTTCTTC. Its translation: CASRMTAGPYNEQFF.

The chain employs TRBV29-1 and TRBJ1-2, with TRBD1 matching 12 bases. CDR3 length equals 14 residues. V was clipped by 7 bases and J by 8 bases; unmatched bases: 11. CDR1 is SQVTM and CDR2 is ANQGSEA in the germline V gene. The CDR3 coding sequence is TGCAGCGCCGAACGGGACAGGGGGCGAGGGGGCTACACCTTC. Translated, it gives CSAERDRGRGGYTF.

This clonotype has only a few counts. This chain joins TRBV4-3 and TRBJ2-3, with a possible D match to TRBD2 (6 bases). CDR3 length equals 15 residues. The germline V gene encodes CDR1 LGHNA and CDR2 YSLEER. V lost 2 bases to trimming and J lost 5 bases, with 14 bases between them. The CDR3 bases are TGCGCCAGCAGCCAACGGGACTTAGAGGAAGATACGCAGTATTTT. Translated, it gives CASSQRDLEEDTQYF.

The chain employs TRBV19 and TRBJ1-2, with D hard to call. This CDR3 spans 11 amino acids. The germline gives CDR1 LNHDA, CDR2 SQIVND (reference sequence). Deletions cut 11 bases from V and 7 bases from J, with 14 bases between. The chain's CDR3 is CAGDARGGYTF. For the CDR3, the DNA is TGTGCCGGGGATGCCCGGGGTGGCTACACCTTC. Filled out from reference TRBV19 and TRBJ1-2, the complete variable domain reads DGGITQSPKYLFRKEGQNVTLSCEQNLNHDAMYWYRQDPGQGLRLIYYSQIVNDFQKGDIAEGYSVSREKKESFPLTVTSAQKNPTAFYLCAGDARGGYTFGSGTRLTVV.

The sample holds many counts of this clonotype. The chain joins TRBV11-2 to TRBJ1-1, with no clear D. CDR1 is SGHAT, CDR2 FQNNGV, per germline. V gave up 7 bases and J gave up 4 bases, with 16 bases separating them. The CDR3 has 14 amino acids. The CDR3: CASIFLGSGTEAFF. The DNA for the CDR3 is TGTGCCAGCATCTTTCTGGGGTCGGGCACTGAAGCTTTCTTT.

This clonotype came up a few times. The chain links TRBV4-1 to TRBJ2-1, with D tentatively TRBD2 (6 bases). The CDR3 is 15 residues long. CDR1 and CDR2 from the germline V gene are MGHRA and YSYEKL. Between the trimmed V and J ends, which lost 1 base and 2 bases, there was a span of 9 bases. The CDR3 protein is CASSQAGVAYNEQFF. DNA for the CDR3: TGCGCCAGCAGCCAAGCGGGGGTAGCCTACAATGAGCAGTTCTTC.

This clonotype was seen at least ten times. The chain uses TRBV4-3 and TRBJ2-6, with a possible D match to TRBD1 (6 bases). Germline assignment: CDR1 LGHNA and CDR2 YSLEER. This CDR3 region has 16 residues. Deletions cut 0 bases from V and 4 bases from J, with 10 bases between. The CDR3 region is CASSQDGTSGANVLTF. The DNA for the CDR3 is TGCGCCAGCAGCCAAGACGGGACATCAGGGGCCAACGTCCTGACTTTC.

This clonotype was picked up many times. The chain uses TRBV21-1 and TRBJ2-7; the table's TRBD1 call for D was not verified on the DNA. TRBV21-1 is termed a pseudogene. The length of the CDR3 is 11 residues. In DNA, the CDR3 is TGTGCCAGCAGCAAAGGAGGGGACAGGAGTTTC. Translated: CASSKGGDRSF.

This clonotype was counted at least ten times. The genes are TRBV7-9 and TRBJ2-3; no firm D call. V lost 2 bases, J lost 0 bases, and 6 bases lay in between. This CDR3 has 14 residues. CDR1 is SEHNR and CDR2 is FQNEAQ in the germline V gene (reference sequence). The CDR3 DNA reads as TGTGCCAGCAGCTTATGGTATAGCACAGATACGCAGTATTTT. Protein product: CASSLWYSTDTQYF.

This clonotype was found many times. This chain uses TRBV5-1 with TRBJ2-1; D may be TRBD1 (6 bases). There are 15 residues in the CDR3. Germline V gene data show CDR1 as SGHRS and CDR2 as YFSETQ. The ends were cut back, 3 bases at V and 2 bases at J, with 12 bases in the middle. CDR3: CASSYTGTPYNEQFF. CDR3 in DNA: TGCGCCAGCAGCTATACCGGGACACCCTACAATGAGCAGTTCTTC.

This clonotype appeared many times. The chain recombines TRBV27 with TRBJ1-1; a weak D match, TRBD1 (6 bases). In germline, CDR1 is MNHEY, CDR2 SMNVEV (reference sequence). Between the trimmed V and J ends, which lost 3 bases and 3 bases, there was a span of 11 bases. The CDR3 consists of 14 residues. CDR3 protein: CASSLGGGDTEAFF. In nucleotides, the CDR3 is TGTGCCAGCAGTTTGGGGGGCGGGGACACTGAAGCTTTCTTT.

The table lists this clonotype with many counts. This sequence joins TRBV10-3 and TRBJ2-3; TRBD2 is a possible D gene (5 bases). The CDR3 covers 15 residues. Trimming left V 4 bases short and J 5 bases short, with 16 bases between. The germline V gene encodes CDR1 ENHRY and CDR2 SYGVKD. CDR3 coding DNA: TGTGCCATCAGTGCCTCGACGGGGTCCGGAGATACGCAGTATTTT. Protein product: CAISASTGSGDTQYF.

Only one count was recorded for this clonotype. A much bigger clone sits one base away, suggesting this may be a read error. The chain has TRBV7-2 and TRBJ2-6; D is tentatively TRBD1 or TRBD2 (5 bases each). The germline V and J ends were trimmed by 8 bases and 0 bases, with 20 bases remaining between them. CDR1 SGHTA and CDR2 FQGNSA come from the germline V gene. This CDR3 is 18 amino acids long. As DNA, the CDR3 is TGTGCCAGCTGCCTAGCAAGGGGTTCGAACTCTGGGGCCAACGTCCTGACTTTC. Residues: CASCLARGSNSGANVLTF.

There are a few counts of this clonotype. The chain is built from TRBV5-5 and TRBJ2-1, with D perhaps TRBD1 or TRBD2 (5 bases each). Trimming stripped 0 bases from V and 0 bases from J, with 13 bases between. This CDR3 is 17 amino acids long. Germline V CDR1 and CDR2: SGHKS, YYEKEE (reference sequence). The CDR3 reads CASSLVGKGSSYNEQFF. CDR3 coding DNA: TGTGCCAGCAGCTTGGTGGGGAAGGGGAGCTCCTACAATGAGCAGTTCTTC.

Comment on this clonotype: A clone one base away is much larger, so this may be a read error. The CDR3 region is CASSQQVRHGFNSPLHF. As DNA, the CDR3 is TGTGCCAGCAGCCAACAAGTTCGACACGGATTTAATTCACCCCTCCACTTT. V is TRBV7-9 and J is TRBJ1-6; the D is unclear. The V gene lost 5 bases and the J gene lost 6 bases, with 20 bases spanning the gap. CDR1 and CDR2 (germline): SEHNR, FQNEAQ (reference sequence). The CDR3 is 17 residues long.